This T cell receptor (beta chain) was recovered during a study of cytomegalovirus exposure and HLA in healthy donors. The ends were cut back, 5 bases at V and 3 bases at J, with 13 bases in the middle. Germline values: CDR1 SEHNR, CDR2 FQNEAQ (reference sequence). This CDR3 spans 15 amino acids. Researchers ran the PCR with 60 Vbeta and 13 Jbeta primers. Some clones are missing from TCRdb's copy, which holds only in-frame ones; the method was immunoSEQ multiplex PCR. The data hold under 200,000 clones, with 80% to 90% observed a single time. Overall study findings and caveats: V- and J-gene trimming of TCR beta was linked (in a later analysis) to a missense DCLRE1C variant. Follow-up analysis found HLA locus-dependent TCR association rates, highest for DRB1 and lowest for HLA-C. Reportedly, HLA-A and HLA-B alleles of most subjects were accurately predicted from TCR beta. In a later analysis, a genetic analysis reported fewer productive-TCR N-insertions in an Asian-associated ancestry cluster than the cohort average.

Of note for this clone: What it binds is unknown.

The material sequenced was PBMCs. V gene TRBV7-9 combines with J gene TRBJ2-2; D may be TRBD1 (6 bases). This TCR was sampled from a man younger than 35 in good health and CMV-seropositive. CDR3 nucleotide sequence: TGTGCCAGCAGCCCCAGGGGTACGGACACCGGGGAGCTGTTTTTT. Encoded protein: CASSPRGTDTGELFF.